A single sample gave rise to the 21 T cell receptor beta chains below, sequenced in a study of blood T cell repertoires in COVID-19. TCRdb's copy holds only in-frame clones and misses some; the assay was immunoSEQ multiplex PCR. The sample includes tens of thousands of clones, approximately 86% seen only once; the top ten take roughly 7.4%. Sample: peripheral blood. The receptors were gathered from a woman in her 70s with acute or convalescent COVID-19.

V is TRBV7-9 and J is TRBJ1-2; tentative D call: TRBD1 (6 bases). Germline CDR1 is SEHNR and CDR2 is FQNEAQ (reference sequence). This CDR3 spans 12 amino acids. Trimming removed 4 bases at V and 6 bases at J, with 9 bases between. CDR3 bases: TGTGCCAGCAGCTGGTCAGGGGATGGCTACACCTTC. Its protein is CASSWSGDGYTF.

The V gene is TRBV11-2, the J gene TRBJ2-3, with D possibly matching TRBD2 (5 bases). V was clipped by 1 base and J by 0 bases, with 11 bases between them. The CDR3 runs to 16 residues. CDR1 SGHAT and CDR2 FQNNGV come from the germline V gene. CDR3 amino acids: CASSLGASRSTDTQYF. The DNA of the CDR3 is TGTGCCAGCAGCTTAGGAGCTAGCCGAAGCACAGATACGCAGTATTTT.

This clone was seen only a few times. This chain joins TRBV12-3 or TRBV12-4 and TRBJ2-7; 7 bases align to TRBD2. Trimming cost V 11 bases and J 1 base; bases outside gene matches: 8. The CDR3 length is 13 residues. CDR3 nucleotides: TGTGCCTGCTGTATCGGGAGGTCCTACGAGCAGTACTTC. This gives the protein CACCIGRSYEQYF.

V gene TRBV6-1 combines with J gene TRBJ1-2, with 8 bases that match TRBD1. V gave up 2 bases and J gave up 9 bases; unmatched junction bases: 8. CDR1 and CDR2 from the germline V gene are MNHNS and SASEGT. This CDR3 region has 14 residues. The CDR3 bases are TGTGCCAGCAGTGAAAAGGGGACAGGTCTGAGCTACACCTTC. It translates to CASSEKGTGLSYTF.

V is TRBV5-1 and J is TRBJ1-6, with 11 bases lining up with TRBD1. Germline V gives CDR1 SGHRS, CDR2 YFSETQ. The CDR3 extends over 16 amino acids. V shed 0 bases, J shed 10 bases, and the junction held 6 bases outside the gene matches. CDR3 region: CASSLEGQGAGSPLHF. For the CDR3, the DNA is TGCGCCAGCAGCTTGGAAGGACAGGGGGCTGGGTCACCCCTCCACTTT.

The rearrangement links TRBV6-6 to TRBJ2-5; possible D gene TRBD2, 5 bases. CDR1 and CDR2 (germline): MNHNY, SVGAGI (reference sequence). Trimming removed 6 bases at V and 4 bases at J, with 18 bases between. There are 15 residues in the CDR3. This CDR3 reads CASSSPRDPGETQYF. Here the CDR3 DNA reads TGTGCCAGCAGCTCCCCCCGGGATCCCGGAGAGACCCAGTACTTC.

This chain links TRBV7-9 with TRBJ1-4; the D gene is possibly TRBD1 (6 bases). Trimming removed 4 bases at V and 4 bases at J, with 16 bases between. Germline V CDR1 and CDR2: SEHNR, FQNEAQ (reference sequence). The CDR3 is made up of 16 amino acids. The CDR3 region is CASSSPQGLFNEKLFF. The CDR3 DNA reads as TGTGCCAGCAGCTCTCCTCAGGGGTTGTTTAATGAAAAACTGTTTTTT.

Only one count was recorded for this clone. The chain joins TRBV28 to TRBJ2-6, with D possibly matching TRBD1 (6 bases). From germline, CDR1 is MDHEN and CDR2 SYDVKM. Trimming pared 1 base from V and 1 base from J, leaving 11 bases between. The CDR3 loop spans 17 amino acids. CDR3 in DNA: TGTGCCAGCAGTTTATACGAAACAGGGTCTGGGGCCAACGTCCTGACTTTC. Its translation: CASSLYETGSGANVLTF.

The genes are TRBV19 and TRBJ2-1; 8 nucleotides agree with TRBD1. Per germline, CDR1 LNHDA and CDR2 SQIVND (reference sequence). This CDR3 has 15 residues. With V trimmed by 1 base and J by 4 bases, 3 bases remained unmatched. The CDR3 bases are TGTGCCAGTAGTATAGGGACAGGGACTTACAATGAGCAGTTCTTC. It yields the protein CASSIGTGTYNEQFF.

The chain is built from TRBV7-9 and TRBJ2-5, with 8 bases lining up with TRBD1. The CDR3 extends over 14 amino acids. Germline V gene lookup returns CDR1 SEHNR and CDR2 FQNEAQ (reference sequence). J lost 6 bases, V lost 7 bases, and 10 bases had no gene match. For the CDR3, the DNA is TGTGCCAGCACCGAGGACAGGGTGTCTCAGACCCAGTACTTC. The encoded protein is CASTEDRVSQTQYF.

V is TRBV5-1 and J is TRBJ1-1; 8 nucleotides align to TRBD1. V was pared by 0 bases and J by 8 bases, with 3 bases of the junction left unmatched. Germline V lookup: CDR1 SGHRS, CDR2 YFSETQ. The CDR3 totals 13 residues. This chain's CDR3 is CASSLAGGREAFF. CDR3 DNA sequence: TGCGCCAGCAGCTTGGCAGGGGGCCGCGAAGCTTTCTTT.

To note about this clone: One junction end does not reproduce the germline sequence, and a read error may be involved. The chain uses TRBV7-9 and TRBJ2-7; TRBD1 matches 9 bases. The CDR3 runs 17 residues. Germline values: CDR1 SEHNR, CDR2 FQNEAQ (reference sequence). CDR3: CASRLGTGGISSHEQYF. CDR3 coding DNA: TGTGCCAGCAGGTTAGGAACAGGGGGCATTAGCAGCCACGAGCAGTACTTC. The complete variable domain, with remaining parts taken from reference TRBV7-9 and TRBJ2-7, reads DTGVSQNPRHKITKRGQNVTFRCDPISEHNRLYWYRQTLGQGPEFLTYFQNEAQLEKSRLLSDRFSAERPKGSFSTLEIQRTEQGDSAMYLCASRLGTGGISSHEQYFGPGTRLTVT.

The chain joins TRBV4-1 to TRBJ2-5; D not certain. Between the trimmed V and J ends, which lost 1 base and 4 bases, there was a span of 4 bases. This CDR3 is built from 12 residues. CDR1 MGHRA and CDR2 YSYEKL come from the germline V gene. The DNA of the CDR3 is TGCGCCAGCAGCCAAGCAGGAGAGACCCAGTACTTC. This codes for CASSQAGETQYF.

V gene TRBV28 combines with J gene TRBJ1-4; 8 bases map to TRBD1. The CDR3 totals 15 residues. CDR1 and CDR2 (germline): MDHEN, SYDVKM. V was pared by 5 bases and J by 9 bases, with 11 bases of the junction left unmatched. This chain's CDR3 is CASSGSQGATKKLFF. CDR3 coding DNA: TGTGCCAGCAGTGGCAGTCAGGGGGCAACCAAAAAACTGTTTTTT. The whole variable domain, filled in from reference TRBV28 and TRBJ1-4, reads DVKVTQSSRYLVKRTGEKVFLECVQDMDHENMFWYRQDPGLGLRLIYFSYDVKMKEKGDIPEGYSVSREKKERFSLILESASTNQTSMYLCASSGSQGATKKLFFGSGTQLSVL.

This chain uses TRBV5-1 with TRBJ2-1; TRBD2 aligns across 9 bases. Germline trimming cut 3 bases from V and 2 bases from J; bases unmatched to any gene: 6. Germline V lookup: CDR1 SGHRS, CDR2 YFSETQ. The CDR3 has 16 amino acids. The CDR3 region is CASSSGLAPTYNEQFF. The CDR3 nucleotides are TGCGCCAGCAGCTCAGGACTAGCGCCTACCTACAATGAGCAGTTCTTC.

V usage is TRBV27 and J usage is TRBJ2-2, with TRBD1 identical over 7 bases. Germline V gives CDR1 MNHEY, CDR2 SMNVEV (reference sequence). Trimming took 6 bases from V and 3 from J; bases not matched to a gene: 7. The CDR3 spans 15 residues. CDR3 in amino acids: CASRPTGTYTGELFF. The CDR3 DNA is TGTGCCAGCAGGCCGACAGGGACCTACACCGGGGAGCTGTTTTTT.

This chain connects TRBV28 to TRBJ1-2; D may be TRBD1 (5 bases). Germline lookup yields CDR1 MDHEN and CDR2 SYDVKM. This CDR3 has 18 amino acids. V shed 6 bases and J shed 5 bases, with 28 bases lying between them. CDR3 sequence: CASSSPRSNGGIPYGYTF. The CDR3 bases are TGTGCCAGCAGCTCACCCCGATCTAATGGGGGGATCCCGTATGGCTACACCTTC.

This clone was counted once. The DNA of the CDR3 is TGTGCCAGCAGCCGTCGAACAGGGGGCACAGAGACCCAGTACTTC. It is translated as CASSRRTGGTETQYF. The chain employs TRBV7-6 and TRBJ2-5; 9 bases line up with TRBD1. This CDR3 is built from 15 residues. Trimming at V came to 5 bases and at J to 4 bases, leaving 8 bases not matched to a gene. Looked up from germline, CDR1 is SGHVS and CDR2 is FNYEAQ.

The chain joins TRBV7-3 to TRBJ2-1; TRBD2 agrees at 10 bases. Trimming removed 1 base from V and 10 bases from J; junction bases left unmatched: 4. The germline gives CDR1 SGHTA, CDR2 FQGTGA. CDR3 length: 14 amino acids. In nucleotides, the CDR3 is TGTGCCAGCAGCTTAAACCTAGCGGGAGACGAGCAGTTCTTC. Protein: CASSLNLAGDEQFF.

V is TRBV27 and J is TRBJ1-4; D is possibly TRBD1 (6 bases). Trimming took 3 bases from V and 7 from J, leaving 12 bases between them. The length of the CDR3 is 14 residues. Germline V gene data show CDR1 as MNHEY and CDR2 as SMNVEV (reference sequence). The CDR3 DNA sequence: TGTGCCAGCAGTTTCAGGGGTCGGGGTGAAAAACTGTTTTTT. Residues: CASSFRGRGEKLFF.

CDR3 sequence: CASSFGGTGNTEAFF. DNA for the CDR3: TGTGCCAGCAGCTTTGGTGGGACAGGGAACACTGAAGCTTTCTTT. The J gene is TRBJ1-1, the V gene TRBV5-4, with 8 bases that match TRBD1. After removal of 2 bases from V and 1 base from J, the junction contained 4 bases not matched to a gene. The CDR3 contains 15 residues. CDR1 is SGHNT, CDR2 YYREEE, per germline (reference sequence). The full variable domain, with the rest looked up from reference TRBV5-4 and TRBJ1-1, is ETGVTQSPTHLIKTRGQQVTLRCSSQSGHNTVSWYQQALGQGPQFIFQYYREEENGRGNFPPRFSGLQFPNYSSELNVNALELDDSALYLCASSFGGTGNTEAFFGQGTRLTVV.